This T cell receptor beta chain comes out of a study of CD8 T cells in Susac syndrome. Germline V gene lookup returns CDR1 MGHRA and CDR2 YSYEKL. The CDR3 has 16 residues. Deletions cut 1 base from V and 0 bases from J, with 12 bases between. Random-hexamer reverse transcription was applied to 0.5 to 1 ug RNA. The TCR beta CDR3 was amplified by immunoSEQ multiplex PCR across 54 Vbeta, 13 Jbeta. One entry per CDR3 protein, called by TCRdb with MiXCR from the immunoSEQ multiplex PCR reads. Of roughly 120,000 distinct CDR3 sequences listed, over 90% were seen once; the top ten hold less than 0.4%. The T cells that were sequenced for TCR beta were CD8+ and CD4+ cells from blood. Negative isolation yielded the CD8+ and CD4+ T cells, while FACS enriched the TEMRA cells.

The specimen was CD8+ T cells from PBMCs. This sequence joins TRBV4-1 and TRBJ1-2, with D possibly matching TRBD1 (5 bases). This clonotype originated in a human donor with multiple sclerosis. CDR3: CASSQAGPGSNYGYTF. The CDR3 bases are TGCGCCAGCAGCCAAGCTGGGCCAGGGTCTAACTATGGCTACACCTTC.